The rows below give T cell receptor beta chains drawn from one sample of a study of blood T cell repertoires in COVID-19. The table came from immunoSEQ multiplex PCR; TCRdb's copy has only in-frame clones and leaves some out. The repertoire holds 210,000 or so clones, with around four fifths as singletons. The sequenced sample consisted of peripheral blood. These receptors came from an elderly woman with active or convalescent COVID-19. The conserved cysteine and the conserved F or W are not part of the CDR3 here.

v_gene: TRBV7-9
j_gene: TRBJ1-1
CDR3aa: ASSPFMPGVTEAF

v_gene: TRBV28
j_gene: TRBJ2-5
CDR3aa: ASSPNGFGGETQY

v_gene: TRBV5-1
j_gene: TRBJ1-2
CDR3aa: ASSLSATAGVYGYT

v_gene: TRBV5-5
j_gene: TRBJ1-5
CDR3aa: ASSFDRNNQPQH

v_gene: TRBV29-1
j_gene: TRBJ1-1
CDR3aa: SVDRDIMNTEAF

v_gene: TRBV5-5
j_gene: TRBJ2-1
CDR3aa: ASSYGLGPSYNEQF

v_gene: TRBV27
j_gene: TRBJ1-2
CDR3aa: ASSYREGYGYT

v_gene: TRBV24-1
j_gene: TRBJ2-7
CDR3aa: ATSGGGYEQY

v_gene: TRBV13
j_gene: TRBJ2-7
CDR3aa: ASSLRGQGDPQY

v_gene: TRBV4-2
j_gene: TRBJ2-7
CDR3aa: ASSPSGPSGRGGEQY

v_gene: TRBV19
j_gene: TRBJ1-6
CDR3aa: ASRAEARSPLH

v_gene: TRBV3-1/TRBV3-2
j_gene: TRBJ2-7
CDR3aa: ASSQDRQGSYEQY

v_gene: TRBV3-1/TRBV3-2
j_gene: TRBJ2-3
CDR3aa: ASSRTSGSLTDTQY

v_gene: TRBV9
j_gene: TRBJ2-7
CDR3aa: ASSPSPSVEQY

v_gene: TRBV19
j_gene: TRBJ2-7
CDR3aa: ASSIRAGWEQY

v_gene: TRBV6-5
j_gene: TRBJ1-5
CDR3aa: ASTQQQGQPQH